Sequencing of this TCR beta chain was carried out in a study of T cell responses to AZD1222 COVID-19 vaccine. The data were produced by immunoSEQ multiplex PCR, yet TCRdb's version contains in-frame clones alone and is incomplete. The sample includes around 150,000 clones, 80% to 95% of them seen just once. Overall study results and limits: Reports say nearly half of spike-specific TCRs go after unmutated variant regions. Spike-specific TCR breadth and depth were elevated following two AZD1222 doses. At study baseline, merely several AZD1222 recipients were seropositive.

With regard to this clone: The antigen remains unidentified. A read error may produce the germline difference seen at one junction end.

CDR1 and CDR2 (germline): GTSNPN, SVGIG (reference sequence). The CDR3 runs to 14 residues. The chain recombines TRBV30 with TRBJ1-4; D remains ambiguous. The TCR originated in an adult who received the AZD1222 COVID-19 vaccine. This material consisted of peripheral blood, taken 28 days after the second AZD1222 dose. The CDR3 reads CAGRRAPANEKLFF. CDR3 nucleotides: TGTGCCGGGAGGAGGGCTCCGGCTAATGAAAAACTGTTTTTT. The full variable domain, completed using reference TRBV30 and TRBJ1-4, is SQTIHQWPATLVQPVGSPLSLECTVEGTSNPNLYWYRQAAGRGLQLLFYSVGIGQISSEVPQNLSASRPQDRQFILSSKKLLLSDSGFYLCAGRRAPANEKLFFGSGTQLSVL.